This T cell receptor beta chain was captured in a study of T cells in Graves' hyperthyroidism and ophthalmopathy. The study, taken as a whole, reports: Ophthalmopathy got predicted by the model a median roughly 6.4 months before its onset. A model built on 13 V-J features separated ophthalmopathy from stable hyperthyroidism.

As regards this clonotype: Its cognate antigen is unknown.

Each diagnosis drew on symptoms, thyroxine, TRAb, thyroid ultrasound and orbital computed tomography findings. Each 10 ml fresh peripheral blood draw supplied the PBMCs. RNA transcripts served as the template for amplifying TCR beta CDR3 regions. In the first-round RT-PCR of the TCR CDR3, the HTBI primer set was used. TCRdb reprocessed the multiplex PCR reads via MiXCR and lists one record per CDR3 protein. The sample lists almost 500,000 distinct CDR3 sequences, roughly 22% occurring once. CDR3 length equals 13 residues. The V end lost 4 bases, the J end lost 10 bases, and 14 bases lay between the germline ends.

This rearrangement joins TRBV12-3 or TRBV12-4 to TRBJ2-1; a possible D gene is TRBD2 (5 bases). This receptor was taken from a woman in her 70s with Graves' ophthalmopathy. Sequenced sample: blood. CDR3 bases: TGTGCCAGCAGTTATTGGGTCGGCGGGGAGCAGTTCTTC. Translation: CASSYWVGGEQFF.